The rows below give T cell receptor beta chains drawn from one sample of a study of glioma-infiltrating T cells after dendritic cell vaccination. Sequencing used immunoSEQ multiplex PCR; TCRdb keeps in-frame clones, though not all of them. The sample consists of 70,000 to 90,000 clones, 83% of them appearing once. Sequencing was performed on blood, taken after dendritic cell vaccination. The receptors originated from a human donor with glioblastoma. Each CDR3 is given with its conserved first and last residue. Fields, in order: V gene, D gene, clone size, J gene, CDR3 DNA, CDR3 protein. A D gene is named only where the DNA matches it firmly. Size is stated for part of the rows, as once, few or many counts, or as a class when the clone is expanded.

V: TRBV7-6
D: NA
size: NA
J: TRBJ2-5
DNA: TGTGCCAGCAGCTTAGCCACGGAGTACCAAGAGACCCAGTACTTC
CDR3: CASSLATEYQETQYF

V: TRBV6-1
D: NA
size: NA
J: TRBJ2-6
DNA: TGTGCCAGCAGTGTTTCACCAGGGTCTGGGGCCAACGTCCTGACTTTC
CDR3: CASSVSPGSGANVLTF

V: TRBV5-1
D: TRBD1
size: once
J: TRBJ2-5
DNA: TGCGCCAGCAGCTCCCTTAGACAGGGTAGTCAAGAGACCCAGTACTTC
CDR3: CASSSLRQGSQETQYF

V: TRBV7-9
D: NA
size: once
J: TRBJ1-1
DNA: TGTGCCAGCACCGGGGGAGGGAACACTGAAGCTTTCTTT
CDR3: CASTGGGNTEAFF

V: TRBV18
D: NA
size: NA
J: TRBJ1-1
DNA: TGTGCCAGCTCACCTCCGGGACAAAGTACGACTGAAGCTTTCTTT
CDR3: CASSPPGQSTTEAFF

V: TRBV28
D: TRBD1
size: NA
J: TRBJ2-1
DNA: TGTGCCGGAAAAGGGGGCGATGAGCAGTTCTTC
CDR3: CAGKGGDEQFF

V: TRBV7-6
D: NA
size: NA
J: TRBJ2-5
DNA: TGTGCCAGCAGCTCCTCGGGAGCTAGGGAGACCCAGTACTTC
CDR3: CASSSSGARETQYF

V: TRBV6-6
D: NA
size: once
J: TRBJ2-7
DNA: TGTGCCAGCACCCTGGAGGGGAGACTTTACGAGCAGTACTTC
CDR3: CASTLEGRLYEQYF

V: TRBV19
D: NA
size: NA
J: TRBJ1-2
DNA: TGTGCCAGTAGTATAGAGACAGGCTATGGCTACACCTTC
CDR3: CASSIETGYGYTF

V: TRBV4-1
D: NA
size: NA
J: TRBJ2-7
DNA: TGCGCCAGCAGCCAAGACAGGACAGAAGCCTACGAGCAGTGCTTC
CDR3: CASSQDRTEAYEQCF

V: TRBV5-6
D: TRBD1
size: NA
J: TRBJ2-2
DNA: TGTGCCAGCAGCCCCGACAGGGATACCGGGGAGCTGTTTTTT
CDR3: CASSPDRDTGELFF

V: TRBV20-1
D: NA
size: NA
J: TRBJ2-5
DNA: TGCAGTGCTTTAAAACAAGAGACCCAGTACTTC
CDR3: CSALKQETQYF

V: TRBV2
D: NA
size: NA
J: TRBJ2-3
DNA: TGTGCCAGCAGGGCGGGACCTAATAGCCGAACAGATACGCAGTATTTT
CDR3: CASRAGPNSRTDTQYF

V: TRBV5-1
D: NA
size: NA
J: TRBJ1-2
DNA: TGCGCCAGCAGCTTGGCGGACATTAACTATGGCTACACCTTC
CDR3: CASSLADINYGYTF

V: TRBV7-9
D: NA
size: few
J: TRBJ2-7
DNA: TGTGCCAGCAGCAATTACGGGGACACCTACGAGCAGTACTTC
CDR3: CASSNYGDTYEQYF

V: TRBV19
D: TRBD1
size: NA
J: TRBJ1-5
DNA: TGTGCCAGTAGTATCGACAGGGGAAGAGGCCAGCCCCAGCATTTT
CDR3: CASSIDRGRGQPQHF

V: TRBV19
D: NA
size: NA
J: TRBJ1-5
DNA: TGTGCCAGTAGAGTGGGACACCTTAGCAATCAGCCCCAGCATTTT
CDR3: CASRVGHLSNQPQHF

V: TRBV30
D: TRBD2
size: NA
J: TRBJ2-5
DNA: TGTGCCTGGAGTGAGGTCTGGGACGGGGGGGCCGTGGAGACCCAGTACTTC
CDR3: CAWSEVWDGGAVETQYF

V: TRBV4-1
D: TRBD1
size: NA
J: TRBJ2-7
DNA: TGCGCCAGCAAAATCACAGGACAGGGGGAAGACGAGCAGTACTTC
CDR3: CASKITGQGEDEQYF

V: TRBV19
D: NA
size: NA
J: TRBJ2-6
DNA: TGTGCCAGTAGTAGTGTTCAGGTCTCTGGGGCCAACGTCCTGACTTTC
CDR3: CASSSVQVSGANVLTF

V: TRBV11-2
D: NA
size: once
J: TRBJ2-7
DNA: TGTGCCAGCAGCTTAGAATACGGCTACGAGCAGTACTTC
CDR3: CASSLEYGYEQYF

V: TRBV5-6
D: TRBD1
size: NA
J: TRBJ1-4
DNA: TGTGCCAGCAGCTTGGGGACAGGGCAAGCTAATGAAAAACTGTTTTTT
CDR3: CASSLGTGQANEKLFF

V: TRBV11-2
D: NA
size: NA
J: TRBJ2-7
DNA: TGTGCCAGCAGCTTAGAGGACAGCTCCTACGAGCAGTACTTC
CDR3: CASSLEDSSYEQYF

V: TRBV6-5
D: TRBD1
size: NA
J: TRBJ2-7
DNA: TGTGCCAGCGAAGGCAGGGGGCTCGGCTCCTACGAGCAGTACTTC
CDR3: CASEGRGLGSYEQYF

V: TRBV19
D: NA
size: NA
J: TRBJ1-1
DNA: TGTGCCAGTAGTACTACAGTGAACACTGAAGCTTTCTTT
CDR3: CASSTTVNTEAFF

V: TRBV7-6
D: NA
size: NA
J: TRBJ2-1
DNA: TGTGCCAGCAGCGGCCCAGGGTCTGAGCAGTTCTTC
CDR3: CASSGPGSEQFF

V: TRBV6-1
D: NA
size: NA
J: TRBJ2-4
DNA: TGTGCCAGCAGTGAAGCAGGCACCCTAGTCGACTTAGCCAAAAACATTCAGTACTTC
CDR3: CASSEAGTLVDLAKNIQYF

V: TRBV29-1
D: TRBD2
size: NA
J: TRBJ2-7
DNA: TGCAGCGTCGGGACTAGCGGGCGCTACGAGCAGTACTTC
CDR3: CSVGTSGRYEQYF

V: TRBV15
D: NA
size: NA
J: TRBJ1-2
DNA: TGTGCCACCAGCAGAGGAGGGATTCTTAACTATGGCTACACCTTC
CDR3: CATSRGGILNYGYTF

V: TRBV4-1
D: NA
size: NA
J: TRBJ2-2
DNA: TGCGCCAGCAGCGAATTTAGCTGGGACACCGGGGAGCTGTTTTTT
CDR3: CASSEFSWDTGELFF

V: TRBV4-3
D: TRBD1
size: once
J: TRBJ2-7
DNA: TGCGCCAGCAGCCAAGAGAGGACAGGGAGTTACTACGAGCAGTACTTC
CDR3: CASSQERTGSYYEQYF

V: TRBV6-6
D: NA
size: NA
J: TRBJ2-5
DNA: TGTGCCAGCAGTGCCAGGGCTCAAGAGACCCAGTACTTC
CDR3: CASSARAQETQYF

V: TRBV27
D: TRBD1
size: NA
J: TRBJ1-3
DNA: TGTGCCAGCAGTTTACCCGGGACAGGGGGACCCCTCTCTGGAAACACCATATATTTT
CDR3: CASSLPGTGGPLSGNTIYF

V: TRBV5-8
D: NA
size: once
J: TRBJ1-5
DNA: TGTGCCAGCAGCTCCCAGGGATGGCAGCCCCAGCATTTT
CDR3: CASSSQGWQPQHF

V: TRBV11-3
D: TRBD1
size: NA
J: TRBJ2-7
DNA: TGTGCCAGCAGCTTATCCGGGACAGGGGGCTACGAGCAGTACTTC
CDR3: CASSLSGTGGYEQYF

V: TRBV28
D: TRBD1
size: NA
J: TRBJ2-4
DNA: TGTGCCAGCAGTTCAGGGGGCGCTGACATTCAGTACTTC
CDR3: CASSSGGADIQYF

V: TRBV2
D: NA
size: NA
J: TRBJ1-2
DNA: TGTGCCAGCAGTGATCTGGCAGGAACGTATGGCTACACCTTC
CDR3: CASSDLAGTYGYTF

V: TRBV7-2
D: TRBD2
size: NA
J: TRBJ2-1
DNA: TGTGCCAGCAGCTTACTAGCGGGGGGACAGAGCTCCTACAATGAGCAGTTCTTC
CDR3: CASSLLAGGQSSYNEQFF

V: TRBV30
D: TRBD2
size: NA
J: TRBJ2-1
DNA: TGTGCCTGGACCCTAGCGGGGGGGCTAAATGAGCAGTTCTTC
CDR3: CAWTLAGGLNEQFF

V: TRBV6-1
D: TRBD1
size: NA
J: TRBJ1-2
DNA: TGTGCCAGCACTAGCTGGAACAGGGGGGATGGCTACACCTTC
CDR3: CASTSWNRGDGYTF

V: TRBV2
D: NA
size: NA
J: TRBJ2-2
DNA: TGTGCCAGCAGCGGAGGATCGGGCACCGGGGAGCTGTTTTTT
CDR3: CASSGGSGTGELFF

V: TRBV2
D: TRBD1
size: few
J: TRBJ1-2
DNA: TGTGCCAGCAGTGTAGATAACAGGGGGAACTATGGCTACACCTTC
CDR3: CASSVDNRGNYGYTF

V: TRBV19
D: TRBD1
size: many
J: TRBJ1-6
DNA: TGTGCCAGTAGTCCCCGGGACAGCCCCAATTCACCCCTCCACTTT
CDR3: CASSPRDSPNSPLHF

V: TRBV7-9
D: NA
size: NA
J: TRBJ1-6
DNA: TGTGCCAGCAGCTTAGGAGGACAGATTCATTCACCCCTCCACTTT
CDR3: CASSLGGQIHSPLHF

V: TRBV6-5
D: TRBD1
size: NA
J: TRBJ2-1
DNA: TGTGCCAGCAGGGGGGACAGGGTGGTGCGCAATGAGCAGTTCTTC
CDR3: CASRGDRVVRNEQFF

V: TRBV7-9
D: TRBD1
size: once
J: TRBJ2-7
DNA: TGTGCCAGCAGCCCCGGAGAGGACAGGGGCTCCTACGAGCAGTACTTC
CDR3: CASSPGEDRGSYEQYF

V: TRBV28
D: NA
size: NA
J: TRBJ1-2
DNA: TGTGCCAGCAGTTTATCGAGAGGGATGGTCTATGGCTACACCTTC
CDR3: CASSLSRGMVYGYTF

V: TRBV7-2
D: TRBD1
size: NA
J: TRBJ2-7
DNA: TGTGCCAGCAGGCCAGGGGGTTCCTACGAGCAGTACTTC
CDR3: CASRPGGSYEQYF

V: TRBV2
D: TRBD1
size: NA
J: TRBJ2-5
DNA: TGTGCCAGCAACAGGGGGTCCAACCAAGAGACCCAGTACTTC
CDR3: CASNRGSNQETQYF

V: TRBV5-1
D: NA
size: NA
J: TRBJ2-1
DNA: TGCGCCAGCAGTGGGGTTGAAGCGGCATCCTACAATGAGCAGTTCTTC
CDR3: CASSGVEAASYNEQFF

V: TRBV7-6
D: NA
size: NA
J: TRBJ2-1
DNA: TGTGCCAGCAGCCCGGGTCGGGGCAATGAGCAGTTCTTC
CDR3: CASSPGRGNEQFF

V: TRBV30
D: NA
size: NA
J: TRBJ1-6
DNA: TGTGCCTGGAGTTCCGGGGGAGAAAATTCACCCCTCCACTTT
CDR3: CAWSSGGENSPLHF

V: TRBV2
D: NA
size: once
J: TRBJ2-1
DNA: TGTGCCAGCAGCGCCCCCGAGACTCCCAATGAGCAGTTCTTC
CDR3: CASSAPETPNEQFF

V: TRBV6-5
D: NA
size: NA
J: TRBJ2-3
DNA: TGTGCCAGCAGACCAATCACAAGCACAGATACGCAGTATTTT
CDR3: CASRPITSTDTQYF